This T cell receptor beta chain is drawn from a study of blood T cell repertoires in COVID-19. Original methodology: Amplification of reference gene primers provided the estimated nucleated cell counts. The method was immunoSEQ multiplex PCR; TCRdb's version includes in-frame clones alone and lacks a portion of them. The DNA was the basis for D and trimming; V, J and clone size are from that table. The sample records some 150,000 clones, about 90% being singletons. This CDR3 spans 16 amino acids. The sequence came from a man between 45 and 60 years old with acute or convalescent COVID-19. The chain links TRBV21-1 to TRBJ2-7; TRBD2 reflects the table's D call only, with no check against the DNA. TRBV21-1 is tagged as a pseudogene. Sequencing was done on a sample of peripheral blood. The CDR3 nucleotides read TGTGCCAGCAGCACCCGGGACTACCTTGTCTCCTACGAGCAGTACTTC. Residues: CASSTRDYLVSYEQYF.